The 4 T cell receptor beta chains below were found in one sample sequenced in a study of control samples from healthy donors and cancer patients. Profiling relied on immunoSEQ multiplex PCR, and the TCRdb table lists in-frame clones only, not all of them. The table has around 90,000 clones, approximately 86% seen once; the top ten hold roughly a fifth. The specimen sequenced was blood. The receptors stem from a man younger than 45 in good health.

The genes are TRBV10-3 and TRBJ2-2, with D unclear. Germline-derived CDR1 and CDR2 are ENHRY and SYGVKD. Between the trimmed V and J ends, which lost 10 bases and 6 bases, there was a span of 12 bases. This CDR3 has 12 amino acids. Written as DNA, the CDR3 is TGTGCCACCGGACCTTATGCCGGGGAGCTGTTTTTT. Translation gives CATGPYAGELFF.

V is TRBV5-4 and J is TRBJ2-1; no clear D. V was shortened by 3 bases and J by 6 bases, with 4 bases between the two germline ends. This CDR3 has 11 residues. Germline-derived CDR1 and CDR2 are SGHNT and YYREEE (reference sequence). CDR3 sequence: CASSSANEQFF. CDR3 DNA: TGTGCCAGCAGCTCGGCCAATGAGCAGTTCTTC.

The table lists this clone with a count of one. V and J are TRBV27 and TRBJ2-3; perhaps D is TRBD1 or TRBD2 (6 bases each). V lost 7 bases and J 6 bases, leaving 14 bases between the germline ends. Germline CDR1 and CDR2: MNHEY and SMNVEV (reference sequence). CDR3 length equals 13 residues. Here the CDR3 DNA reads TGTGCCAGCACCTCGGGGGCCGCGGATACGCAGTATTTT. Its translation is CASTSGAADTQYF.

The chain combines TRBV5-4 with TRBJ2-6; TRBD2 matches at 7 bases. Trimming cost V 4 bases and J 0 bases; bases outside gene matches: 10. Germline lookup yields CDR1 SGHNT and CDR2 YYREEE (reference sequence). The CDR3 totals 18 residues. CDR3 loop: CASSRRTRANSGANVLTF. The CDR3, as DNA: TGTGCCAGCAGCCGACGGACTAGGGCAAACTCTGGGGCCAACGTCCTGACTTTC.